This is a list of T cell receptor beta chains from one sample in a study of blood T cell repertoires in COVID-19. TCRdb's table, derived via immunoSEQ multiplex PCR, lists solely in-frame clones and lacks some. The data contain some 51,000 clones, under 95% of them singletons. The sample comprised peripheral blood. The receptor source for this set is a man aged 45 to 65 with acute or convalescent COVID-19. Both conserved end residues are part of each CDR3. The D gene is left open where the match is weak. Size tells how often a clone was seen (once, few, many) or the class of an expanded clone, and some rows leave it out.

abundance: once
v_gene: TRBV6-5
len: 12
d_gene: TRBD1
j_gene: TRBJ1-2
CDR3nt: TGTGCCACCGTGGACAGGGTCTATGGCTACACCTTC
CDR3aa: CATVDRVYGYTF

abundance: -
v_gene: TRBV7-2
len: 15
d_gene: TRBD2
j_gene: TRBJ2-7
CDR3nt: TGTGCCAGCAGCGCAGCTAGCGGGCCCTCCTACGAGCAGTACTTC
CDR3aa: CASSAASGPSYEQYF

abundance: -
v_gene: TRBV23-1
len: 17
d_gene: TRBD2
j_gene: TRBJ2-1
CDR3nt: TGCGCCAGCAGACCCAAACTCGGGACTAGCGGGGTCTATGAGCAGTTCTTC
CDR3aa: CASRPKLGTSGVYEQFF

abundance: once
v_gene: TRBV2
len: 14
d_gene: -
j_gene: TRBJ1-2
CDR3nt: TGTGCCAGCACGGGGTCAAGGGATAACTATGGCTACACCTTC
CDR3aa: CASTGSRDNYGYTF

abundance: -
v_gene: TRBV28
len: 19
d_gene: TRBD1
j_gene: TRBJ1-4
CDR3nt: TGTGCCAGCAGGCCAACAGGGGGCGGAATCAAAGGAACAAATGAAAAACTGTTTTTT
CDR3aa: CASRPTGGGIKGTNEKLFF

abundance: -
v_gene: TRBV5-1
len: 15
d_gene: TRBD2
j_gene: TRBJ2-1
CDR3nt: TGCGCCAGCAGCTTGCTGGTAGCGGGGAACAATGAGCAGTTCTTC
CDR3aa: CASSLLVAGNNEQFF

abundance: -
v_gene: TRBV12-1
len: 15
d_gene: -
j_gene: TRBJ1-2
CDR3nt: TGTGCCAGCAGCGCCGGACAGGGGGCAGTCAGTGGCTACACCTTC
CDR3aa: CASSAGQGAVSGYTF

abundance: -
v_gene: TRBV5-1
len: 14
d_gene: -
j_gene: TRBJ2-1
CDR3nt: TGCGCCAGCAGCTTTGTAGCGTCCTACAATGAGCAGTTCTTC
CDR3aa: CASSFVASYNEQFF

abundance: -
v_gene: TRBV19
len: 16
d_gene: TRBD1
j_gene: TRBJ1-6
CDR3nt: TGTGCCAGTAGTCCGAAAAACAGGGGGCGCGGATCACCCCTCCACTTT
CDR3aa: CASSPKNRGRGSPLHF

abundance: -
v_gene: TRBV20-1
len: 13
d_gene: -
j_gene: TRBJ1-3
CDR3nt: TGCAGTGCTAGTCGCAGCTCTGGAAACACCATATATTTT
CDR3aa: CSASRSSGNTIYF

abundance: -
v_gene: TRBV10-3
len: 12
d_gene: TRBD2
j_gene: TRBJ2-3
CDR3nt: TGTGCCATCAGCGGGGACTACAGGACGCAGTATTTT
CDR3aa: CAISGDYRTQYF

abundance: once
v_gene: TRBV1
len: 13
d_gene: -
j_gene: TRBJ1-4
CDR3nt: TGCACCAGCAGCCAAGACCGACCCGAGGAACTGTTTTTT
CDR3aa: CTSSQDRPEELFF

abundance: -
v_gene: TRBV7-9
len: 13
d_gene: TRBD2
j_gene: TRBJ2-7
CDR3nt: TGTGCCACCGGGACTAGCGGAACGGGCGAGCAGTACTTC
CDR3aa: CATGTSGTGEQYF

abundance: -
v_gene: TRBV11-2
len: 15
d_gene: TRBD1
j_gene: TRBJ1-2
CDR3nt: TGTGCCAGCAGCACACGGACAGGGGGCTCCTATGGCTACACCTTC
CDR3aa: CASSTRTGGSYGYTF

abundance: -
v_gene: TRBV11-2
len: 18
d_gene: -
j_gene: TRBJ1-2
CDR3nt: TGTGCCAGCAGCTTAGATTACCTTCCCGGGCCCGGGGGCTATGGCTACACCTTC
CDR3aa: CASSLDYLPGPGGYGYTF

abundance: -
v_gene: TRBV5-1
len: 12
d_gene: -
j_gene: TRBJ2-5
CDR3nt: TGCGCCAGCAGCTTAGGGGCGGAGACCCAGTACTTC
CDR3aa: CASSLGAETQYF

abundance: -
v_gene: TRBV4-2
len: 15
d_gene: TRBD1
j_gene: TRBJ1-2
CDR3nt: TGTGCCAGCAGCCAAGATTCGACAGGGATCTATGGCTACACCTTC
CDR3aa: CASSQDSTGIYGYTF

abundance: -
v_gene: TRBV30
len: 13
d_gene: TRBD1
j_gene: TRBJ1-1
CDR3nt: TGTGCCTGGAGCGACAGGGGAGACACTGAAGCTTTCTTT
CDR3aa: CAWSDRGDTEAFF

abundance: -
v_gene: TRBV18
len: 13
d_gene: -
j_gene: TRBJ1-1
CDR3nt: TGTGCCAGCTCACTTGGACACCTTAGATCAGCTTTCTTT
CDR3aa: CASSLGHLRSAFF

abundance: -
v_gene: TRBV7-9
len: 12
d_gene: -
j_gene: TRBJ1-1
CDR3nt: TGTGCCAGTAAATCTATGAACACTGAAGCTTTCTTT
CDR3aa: CASKSMNTEAFF

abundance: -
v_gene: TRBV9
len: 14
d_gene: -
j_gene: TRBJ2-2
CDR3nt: TGTGCCAGCAGCGTTTCCGGGGATCCCGGGGAGCTGTTTTTT
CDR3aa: CASSVSGDPGELFF

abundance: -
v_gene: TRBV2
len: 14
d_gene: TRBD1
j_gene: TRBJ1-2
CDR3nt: TGTGCCAGCAGGGACCAGGGGGCGGCCTATGGCTACACCTTC
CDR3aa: CASRDQGAAYGYTF